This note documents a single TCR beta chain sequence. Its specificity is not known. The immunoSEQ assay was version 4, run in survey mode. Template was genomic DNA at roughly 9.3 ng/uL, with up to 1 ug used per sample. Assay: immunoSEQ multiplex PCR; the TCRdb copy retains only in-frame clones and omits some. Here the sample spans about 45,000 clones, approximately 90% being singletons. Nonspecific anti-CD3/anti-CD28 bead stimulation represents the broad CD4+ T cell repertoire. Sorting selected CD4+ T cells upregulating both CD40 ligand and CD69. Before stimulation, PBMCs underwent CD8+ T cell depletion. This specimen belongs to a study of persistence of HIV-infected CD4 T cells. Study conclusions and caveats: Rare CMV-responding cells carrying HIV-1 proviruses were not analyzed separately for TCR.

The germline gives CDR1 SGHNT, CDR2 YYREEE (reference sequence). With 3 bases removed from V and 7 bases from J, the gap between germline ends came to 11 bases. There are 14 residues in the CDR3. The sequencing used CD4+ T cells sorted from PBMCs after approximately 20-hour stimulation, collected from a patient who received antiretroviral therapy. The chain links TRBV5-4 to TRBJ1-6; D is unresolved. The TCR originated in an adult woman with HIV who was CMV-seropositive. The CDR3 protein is CASSSRAANSPLHF. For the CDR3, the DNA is TGTGCCAGCAGCTCCCGGGCGGCAAATTCACCCCTCCACTTT.